Presented here are 31 T cell receptor beta chains from one specimen sequenced in a study of cytomegalovirus exposure and HLA in healthy donors. 60 Vbeta and 13 Jbeta primers were used in PCR. Profiling relied on immunoSEQ multiplex PCR, and the TCRdb table lists in-frame clones only, not all of them. Of over 150,000 clones listed, roughly four fifths are singletons. Sequencing input: PBMCs. These receptor sequences come from a man aged 35-49 years in good health and CMV-seronegative.

This chain connects TRBV5-6 to TRBJ1-5, with 8 bases aligning to TRBD1. The V and J ends lost 0 bases and 0 bases, in that order; junction bases with no gene match: 5. CDR3 length: 17 residues. The germline V gene encodes CDR1 SGHDT and CDR2 YYEEEE. The CDR3 protein is CASSLASGGHSNQPQHF. The CDR3 bases are TGTGCCAGCAGCTTGGCGTCAGGGGGCCATAGCAATCAGCCCCAGCATTTT.

The V and J genes are TRBV6-1 and TRBJ2-7, with D possibly matching TRBD2 (5 bases). The CDR3 sequence is 13 residues long. The V end lost 0 bases, the J end lost 6 bases, and 9 bases lay between the germline ends. Germline CDR1 MNHNS, CDR2 SASEGT. The CDR3 spells CASSEALAGEQYF. CDR3 bases: TGTGCCAGCAGTGAAGCGCTTGCGGGCGAGCAGTACTTC.

The chain carries TRBV7-2 and TRBJ2-7, with D tentatively TRBD2 (6 bases). Germline values: CDR1 SGHTA, CDR2 FQGNSA. The V gene lost 3 bases and the J gene lost 2 bases, with 11 bases spanning the gap. The CDR3 contains 14 residues. The DNA for the CDR3 is TGTGCCAGCAGCTTTGGGGGGTCCGCCTACGAGCAGTACTTC. It codes for CASSFGGSAYEQYF.

The genes are TRBV5-6 and TRBJ2-7; D is ambiguous. The V and J ends lost 3 bases and 4 bases respectively, with 14 bases between them. Germline V CDR1 and CDR2: SGHDT, YYEEEE. The CDR3 runs 14 residues. The DNA of the CDR3 is TGTGCCAGCAGCTCGTCCGGTGTCAATTACGAGCAGTACTTC. Translated: CASSSSGVNYEQYF.

The CDR3 region is CASSFLSGGTAEYF. For the CDR3, the DNA is TGCGCCAGCAGCTTTCTCTCGGGGGGGACAGCCGAGTACTTC. The rearrangement joins TRBV5-1 to TRBJ2-5, with TRBD2 as a possible D gene (8 bases). Germline loops: CDR1 SGHRS, CDR2 YFSETQ. CDR3 length: 14 amino acids. The ends were cut back, 2 bases at V and 12 bases at J, with 20 bases in the middle.

The chain has TRBV6-5 and TRBJ1-2; D might be TRBD1 (6 bases). CDR1 and CDR2 (germline): MNHEY, SVGAGI. The CDR3 spans 14 residues. The V end was cut by 3 bases, the J end by 4 bases, with 12 bases between. The CDR3 DNA is TGTGCCAGCAGTTATTCCCAACAGGGCTATGGCTACACCTTC. It is translated as CASSYSQQGYGYTF.

The V call is TRBV11-2, the J call TRBJ2-5; TRBD1 might be the D (6 bases). Germline V gene lookup returns CDR1 SGHAT and CDR2 FQNNGV. The CDR3 is 14 amino acids. With 0 bases removed from V and 7 bases from J, the gap between germline ends came to 12 bases. The CDR3 sequence is CASSLEAGVGTQYF. DNA for the CDR3: TGTGCCAGCAGCTTAGAGGCAGGGGTGGGGACCCAGTACTTC.

The J gene is TRBJ2-7, the V gene TRBV6-5; 10 nucleotides align to TRBD1. The trim removed 4 bases at V and 4 bases at J, leaving 1 base unmatched. Germline CDR1 is MNHEY and CDR2 is SVGAGI. There are 13 residues in the CDR3. The CDR3, as DNA: TGTGCCAGCAGTTTGGGACAGGGGTACGAGCAGTACTTC. Its translation: CASSLGQGYEQYF.

As concerns this clone: The same CDR3 arises from other DNA sequences in this sample as well. This chain joins TRBV2 and TRBJ1-2; D perhaps matches TRBD1 (6 bases). This CDR3 has 13 amino acids. CDR1 is SNHLY, CDR2 FYNNEI, per germline. V lost 3 bases and J 3 bases, leaving 8 bases between the germline ends. As DNA, the CDR3 is TGTGCCAGCAGTGAGAACAGGGACTATGGCTACACCTTC. Its translation is CASSENRDYGYTF.

This clone appeared a single time. This chain links TRBV4-2 with TRBJ2-7, with TRBD2 matching over 10 bases. J was trimmed by 3 bases and V by 1 base; bases with no gene match: 15. Germline V lookup: CDR1 LGHNA, CDR2 YNFKEQ. This CDR3 has 19 residues. This CDR3 reads CASSQVGFRTSGRNYEQYF. As DNA, the CDR3 is TGTGCCAGCAGCCAAGTTGGGTTCAGGACTAGCGGACGGAACTACGAGCAGTACTTC.

The chain has TRBV6-5 and TRBJ2-7, with 7 bases fitting TRBD1. CDR3 length: 13 amino acids. Germline CDR1 is MNHEY and CDR2 is SVGAGI. V was pared by 6 bases and J by 4 bases, with 6 bases of the junction left unmatched. The CDR3 nucleotides are TGTGCCAGCAGCCAGGGGGAACAGTACGAGCAGTACTTC. It yields the protein CASSQGEQYEQYF.

The genes are TRBV4-3 and TRBJ2-5, with 7 bases fitting TRBD1. The CDR3 contains 14 residues. Germline CDR1 and CDR2: LGHNA and YSLEER. The ends lost 2 bases at V and 11 bases at J; junction bases unmatched: 11. This chain's CDR3 is CASSQTGTVGKQYF. The DNA of the CDR3 is TGCGCCAGCAGCCAAACCGGGACAGTCGGTAAGCAGTACTTC.

The chain carries TRBV10-3 and TRBJ1-1; no reliable D call. Germline V gives CDR1 ENHRY, CDR2 SYGVKD. V lost 8 bases and J 4 bases, leaving 11 bases between the germline ends. CDR3 length: 12 amino acids. CDR3 region: CAISEVGTEAFF. The CDR3 DNA sequence: TGTGCCATCTCGGAGGTGGGCACTGAAGCTTTCTTT.

This sequence joins TRBV6-6 and TRBJ2-7, with D tentatively TRBD2 (5 bases). CDR3 length: 14 residues. Germline V gene lookup returns CDR1 MNHNY and CDR2 SVGAGI (reference sequence). V was shortened by 10 bases and J by 8 bases, with 24 bases between the two germline ends. The CDR3 coding sequence is TGTGCCACAAATGGAGGAACTACGAGCAAGAAGCAGTACTTC. Encoded protein: CATNGGTTSKKQYF.

This sequence joins TRBV15 and TRBJ2-1, with 9 nucleotides matching TRBD2. The V segment lost 1 base and the J segment 0 bases; nucleotides outside the gene matches: 1. Germline V lookup: CDR1 LNHNV, CDR2 YYDKDF (reference sequence). This CDR3 comprises 16 residues. CDR3 protein: CATSRASGVSYNEQFF. In DNA form, the CDR3 reads TGTGCCACCAGCAGAGCTAGCGGGGTCTCCTACAATGAGCAGTTCTTC.

V gene TRBV6-5 combines with J gene TRBJ2-5, with TRBD2 identical over 11 bases. This CDR3 comprises 14 residues. Germline lookup yields CDR1 MNHEY and CDR2 SVGAGI. The ends lost 6 bases at V and 5 bases at J; junction bases unmatched: 5. The CDR3: CASRASGGRETQYF. The CDR3 DNA reads as TGTGCCAGCAGAGCTAGCGGGGGGCGGGAGACCCAGTACTTC.

The chain links TRBV23-1 to TRBJ2-5; D is possibly TRBD2 (5 bases). The DNA end lines up better with TRBJ2-7; the J call may be wrong. TRBV23-1 is assigned to the ORF class and has an uncertain function. CDR3 length: 14 amino acids. The CDR3 coding sequence is TGCGCCCCGAGGTTGGTAGCGAAGATCTACGAGCAGTACTTC. Residues: CAPRLVAKIYEQYF.

This rearrangement joins TRBV19 to TRBJ1-1, with 9 bases lining up with TRBD1. The CDR3 is 14 amino acids. The germline V gene encodes CDR1 LNHDA and CDR2 SQIVND (reference sequence). Germline trimming cut 6 bases from V and 1 base from J; bases unmatched to any gene: 3. The CDR3 sequence: CASREDRGNTEAFF. The CDR3 bases are TGTGCCAGTAGGGAGGACAGGGGGAACACTGAAGCTTTCTTT.

This chain connects TRBV4-1 to TRBJ2-1; 8 bases map to TRBD2. The CDR3 sequence is 14 residues long. V lost 0 bases to trimming and J lost 16 bases; unmatched junction nucleotides: 11. Germline V CDR1 and CDR2: MGHRA, YSYEKL. As DNA, the CDR3 is TGCGCCAGCAGCCAAGATACGGGCGGGGGGCCATGTTTCTTC. Translated: CASSQDTGGGPCFF.

The chain employs TRBV11-3 and TRBJ2-7, with 10 positions matching TRBD2. Trimming at V came to 5 bases and at J to 1 base, leaving 11 bases not matched to a gene. Per germline, CDR1 SGHNT and CDR2 YENEEA. The CDR3 is 17 amino acids. For the CDR3, the DNA is TGTGCCAGCAGCGAGTCTAGCGGGGGCACCGTGTCCTACGAGCAGTACTTC. Its translation: CASSESSGGTVSYEQYF. Full variable domain (remainder filled in from reference TRBV11-3 and TRBJ2-7): EAGVVQSPRYKIIEKKQPVAFWCNPISGHNTLYWYLQNLGQGPELLIRYENEEAVDDSQLPKDRFSAERLKGVDSTLKIQPAELGDSAVYLCASSESSGGTVSYEQYFGPGTRLTVT.

The rearrangement links TRBV11-2 to TRBJ2-7; D may be TRBD1 (6 bases). With 5 bases removed from V and 4 bases from J, the gap between germline ends came to 12 bases. The CDR3 covers 13 residues. Germline assignment: CDR1 SGHAT and CDR2 FQNNGV. CDR3 coding DNA: TGTGCCAGCAGCCGCGACAGGCTATACGAGCAGTACTTC. This sequence encodes CASSRDRLYEQYF.

This rearrangement joins TRBV30 to TRBJ1-3, with 7 positions matching TRBD1. V shed 3 bases, J shed 3 bases, and the junction held 5 bases outside the gene matches. The germline V gene encodes CDR1 GTSNPN and CDR2 SVGIG (reference sequence). The length of the CDR3 is 14 residues. The CDR3: CAWRPPGGGNTIYF. The CDR3 DNA follows: TGTGCCTGGAGGCCCCCAGGGGGTGGAAACACCATATATTTT.

The chain is built from TRBV27 and TRBJ2-7; 9 bases map to TRBD2. Germline V CDR1 and CDR2: MNHEY, SMNVEV (reference sequence). The trim removed 4 bases at V and 0 bases at J, leaving 10 bases unmatched. The CDR3 contains 17 residues. The CDR3 reads CASSWGSSGAYSYEQYF. CDR3 DNA: TGTGCCAGCAGTTGGGGGTCTAGCGGGGCCTACTCCTACGAGCAGTACTTC.

This chain joins TRBV5-1 and TRBJ2-3; D is possibly TRBD1 (5 bases). CDR1 is SGHRS and CDR2 is YFSETQ in the germline V gene. The CDR3 loop spans 14 amino acids. With 6 bases removed from V and 0 bases from J, the gap between germline ends came to 11 bases. The CDR3 sequence: CASTLTGSTDTQYF. CDR3 coding DNA: TGCGCCAGCACCCTTACAGGTAGCACAGATACGCAGTATTTT.

The rearrangement joins TRBV10-3 to TRBJ2-7; D perhaps matches TRBD2 (5 bases). Germline V gives CDR1 ENHRY, CDR2 SYGVKD. V was cut by 6 bases and J by 1 base, with 7 bases left in between. This CDR3 comprises 12 residues. CDR3 protein: CAIRGSSYEQYF. The CDR3 nucleotides read TGTGCCATCAGGGGGAGTTCCTACGAGCAGTACTTC.

The J gene is TRBJ2-2, the V gene TRBV6-5, with D possibly TRBD1 on 6 matching bases. Trimming removed 5 bases at V and 4 bases at J, with 11 bases between. The CDR3 loop spans 14 amino acids. From germline, CDR1 is MNHEY and CDR2 SVGAGI. The CDR3 nucleotides are TGTGCCAGCAGTCAATGGACAGCCACCGGGGAGCTGTTTTTT. This codes for CASSQWTATGELFF.

This chain connects TRBV6-5 to TRBJ1-1; D not certain. Trimming pared 4 bases from V and 2 bases from J, leaving 14 bases between. The CDR3 runs 15 residues. The V gene's germline CDR1 is MNHEY and CDR2 SVGAGI. The CDR3 DNA reads TGTGCCAGCAGTTCCCCCTCGGGAGAAAACACTGAAGCTTTCTTT. Translated, it gives CASSSPSGENTEAFF.

The chain couples TRBV30 to TRBJ1-2; 8 bases agree with TRBD1. CDR1 is GTSNPN, CDR2 SVGIG, per germline (reference sequence). The junction had 11 bases not matched to a gene; V was cut back by 0 bases and J by 8 bases. This CDR3 region has 15 residues. The CDR3 loop reads CAWSVRGQGGSGYTF. CDR3 sequence (DNA): TGTGCCTGGAGTGTTAGAGGACAGGGAGGGAGCGGCTACACCTTC.

The chain links TRBV19 to TRBJ1-3, with D unresolved. Germline V gene data show CDR1 as LNHDA and CDR2 as SQIVND (reference sequence). V was cut by 6 bases and J by 5 bases, with 17 bases left in between. The CDR3 length is 15 residues. The chain's CDR3 is CASSLEVPGRNTIYF. The CDR3 nucleotides read TGTGCCAGTAGCCTGGAAGTGCCGGGGAGAAACACCATATATTTT.

The chain carries TRBV10-3 and TRBJ1-6, with unresolved D. This CDR3 region has 17 residues. Germline V gene lookup returns CDR1 ENHRY and CDR2 SYGVKD. The ends were cut back, 4 bases at V and 5 bases at J, with 18 bases in the middle. The CDR3 DNA reads as TGTGCCATCAGTGCTCGAGAGGGTGGTGGGGATAATTCACCCCTCCACTTT. The encoded protein is CAISAREGGGDNSPLHF.

This chain connects TRBV11-3 to TRBJ2-3; D is possibly TRBD2 (6 bases). Germline CDR1 SGHNT, CDR2 YENEEA. The CDR3 is 15 residues long. Trimming took off 5 bases at V and 2 bases at J, with 14 bases between the two ends. The CDR3 sequence: CASSLMGLPTDTQYF. DNA for the CDR3: TGTGCCAGCAGCCTAATGGGACTCCCCACAGATACGCAGTATTTT.